The 8 T cell receptor beta chains listed next were all sequenced from one sample in a study of T cell responses to AZD1222 COVID-19 vaccine (dated by TCRdb to the early 2020s). This sample's time point label indicates: baseline before first vaccination. Receptors were amplified or captured by the immunoSEQ multiplex PCR assay. Entries here come from immuneACCESS through TCRdb and include only in-frame sequences with V and J called. Some clones fail to appear in such tables; in the studies checked, an unresolved V gene covers under half of the shortfall, and the cause of the remainder is unknown. Within this sample are around 150,000 clones, with roughly 84% of them counted one time only. Of the sample, approximately 4% is held by the ten largest clones. This specimen consisted of peripheral blood, obtained on day 0 of AZD1222 vaccination. These receptors all come from an adult in good health.

In DNA, the CDR3 is TGCGCCAGCAGCCAATGGAGCGACACCGGGGAGCTGTTTTTT. Its translation: CASSQWSDTGELFF. The gene calls are TRBV4-1 and TRBJ2-2; D uncertain. The germline V and J ends were trimmed by 2 bases and 3 bases, with 7 bases remaining between them. The germline V gene encodes CDR1 MGHRA and CDR2 YSYEKL. This CDR3 has 14 residues.

This chain connects TRBV28 to TRBJ2-7, with D unresolved. This CDR3 is built from 13 residues. V lost 3 bases and J lost 4, with 10 bases in between. Germline V lookup: CDR1 MDHEN, CDR2 SYDVKM. CDR3 region: CASSFGGIYEQYF. CDR3 coding DNA: TGTGCCAGCAGTTTTGGCGGTATTTACGAGCAGTACTTC. Complete variable domain (other parts from reference TRBV28 and TRBJ2-7): DVKVTQSSRYLVKRTGEKVFLECVQDMDHENMFWYRQDPGLGLRLIYFSYDVKMKEKGDIPEGYSVSREKKERFSLILESASTNQTSMYLCASSFGGIYEQYFGPGTRLTVT.

J is TRBJ1-3 and V is TRBV19; TRBD1 matches at 9 bases. The CDR3 has 18 residues. Germline V gene lookup returns CDR1 LNHDA and CDR2 SQIVND (reference sequence). Trimming took 0 bases from V and 2 from J; bases not matched to a gene: 8. For the CDR3, the DNA is TGTGCCAGTAGTATAGAGCCTCCGGGACAGGGTCCTGGAAACACCATATATTTT. This encodes CASSIEPPGQGPGNTIYF.

The chain couples TRBV5-6 to TRBJ1-4; 8 positions match TRBD1. Trimming at V came to 3 bases and at J to 5 bases, leaving 9 bases not matched to a gene. There are 16 residues in the CDR3. CDR1 SGHDT and CDR2 YYEEEE come from the germline V gene. The CDR3 protein is CASSYDRGSTNEKLFF. The CDR3 DNA sequence: TGTGCCAGCAGCTATGACAGGGGAAGTACCAATGAAAAACTGTTTTTT.

This clone has more than one count but fewer than ten. The rearrangement uses TRBV5-8 and TRBJ2-7, with D perhaps matching TRBD2 (6 bases). V gave up 0 bases and J gave up 1 base, with 14 bases separating them. The CDR3 extends over 16 amino acids. Germline values: CDR1 SGHTS, CDR2 YDEGEE. The CDR3 nucleotides read TGTGCCAGCAGCTTGGGGGACTCGACTGGTTCCTACGAGCAGTACTTC. Encoded protein: CASSLGDSTGSYEQYF.

The gene calls are TRBV25-1 and TRBJ2-1; D ambiguous. The CDR3 extends over 12 amino acids. Germline CDR1 and CDR2: MGHDK and SYGVNS. V lost 4 bases to trimming and J lost 5 bases, with 6 bases between them. The CDR3: CASSVINNEQFF. As DNA, the CDR3 is TGTGCCAGCAGTGTGATCAACAATGAGCAGTTCTTC.

The rearrangement uses TRBV19 and TRBJ1-5; 8 bases are shared with TRBD1. CDR1 LNHDA and CDR2 SQIVND come from the germline V gene (reference sequence). The CDR3 runs 17 residues. The junction had 12 bases not matched to a gene; V was cut back by 7 bases and J by 1 base. The CDR3 region is CASNTLQGALSNQPQHF. Written as DNA, the CDR3 is TGTGCCAGTAACACCCTTCAGGGGGCTCTGAGCAATCAGCCCCAGCATTTT.

The chain recombines TRBV19 with TRBJ2-2; D call uncertain. The germline V and J ends were trimmed by 5 bases and 3 bases, with 4 bases remaining between them. CDR1 is LNHDA and CDR2 is SQIVND in the germline V gene (reference sequence). This CDR3 contains 12 residues. CDR3 sequence (DNA): TGTGCCAGTAGTGGTTACACCGGGGAGCTGTTTTTT. Translated, it gives CASSGYTGELFF.